This T cell receptor beta chain appears in the sequencing data of a study of blood T cell repertoires in COVID-19. Some clones are missing from TCRdb's copy, which holds only in-frame ones; the method was immunoSEQ multiplex PCR. The table includes some 200,000 clones, 89% detected once. Participants, roughly 18 to 100 years old, spanned under 30 US areas. The clonotype comes from a woman younger than 30 who had recovered from COVID-19. Sequenced material: PBMCs or T cells enriched from blood (not recorded which).

The DNA for the CDR3 is TGTGCCAGCAGCCCCAGGGAAAGCAATCAGCCCCAGCATTTT. Encoded protein: CASSPRESNQPQHF. The V gene is TRBV27, the J gene TRBJ1-5; tentative D call: TRBD1 (5 bases). CDR1 is MNHEY and CDR2 is SMNVEV in the germline V gene (reference sequence). Trimming took off 6 bases at V and 1 base at J, with 10 bases between the two ends. The CDR3 totals 14 residues.